Following are 20 T cell receptor beta chains from one sample sequenced in a study of cytomegalovirus exposure and HLA in healthy donors. Researchers ran the PCR with 60 Vbeta and 13 Jbeta primers. The repertoire was sequenced with immunoSEQ multiplex PCR; TCRdb's copy has only in-frame clones and lacks some. The repertoire holds about 130,000 clones, with 79% as singletons. Sequencing was done on a sample of PBMCs. The receptors were gathered from a man in his forties in good health and CMV-seropositive.

The CDR3 sequence: CASSFGGSPLHF. The CDR3 DNA reads as TGTGCCAGCAGTTTCGGTGGTTCACCCCTCCACTTT. V is TRBV27 and J is TRBJ1-6; no firm D call. The V end lost 3 bases, the J end lost 9 bases, and 6 bases lay between the germline ends. The CDR3 loop spans 12 amino acids. Germline CDR1 MNHEY, CDR2 SMNVEV (reference sequence).

V and J are TRBV27 and TRBJ2-5; 10 nucleotides align to TRBD2. In germline, CDR1 is MNHEY, CDR2 SMNVEV (reference sequence). This CDR3 contains 17 residues. V was pared by 6 bases and J by 0 bases, with 10 bases of the junction left unmatched. CDR3 in amino acids: CASRPQGTSVYQETQYF. The CDR3, as DNA: TGTGCCAGCAGGCCCCAGGGGACTAGCGTGTACCAAGAGACCCAGTACTTC.

The chain employs TRBV6-1 and TRBJ2-7; no firm D call. The CDR3 loop spans 13 amino acids. V was shortened by 7 bases and J by 1 base, with 11 bases between the two germline ends. Germline V CDR1 and CDR2: MNHNS, SASEGT. The CDR3 is CASTRSISYEQYF. CDR3 nucleotides: TGTGCCAGCACCCGAAGCATATCCTACGAGCAGTACTTC.

V gene TRBV2 combines with J gene TRBJ1-2; D may be TRBD1 (6 bases). This CDR3 region has 16 residues. Germline loops: CDR1 SNHLY, CDR2 FYNNEI. The V end lost 3 bases, the J end lost 1 base, and 15 bases lay between the germline ends. CDR3 nucleotides: TGTGCCAGCAGTGACCTACAGGGTGAGGTTAACTATGGCTACACCTTC. It codes for CASSDLQGEVNYGYTF.

The J gene is TRBJ2-5, the V gene TRBV2; 7 bases are a match to TRBD1. Germline V gene lookup returns CDR1 SNHLY and CDR2 FYNNEI. The J segment lost 1 base and the V segment lost 6 bases, leaving 8 bases of the junction unmatched. CDR3 size: 15 residues. CDR3 bases: TGTGCCAGCAGGGAGAGGGACAGCGGCCAAGAGACCCAGTACTTC. Translated, it gives CASRERDSGQETQYF.

This clone was picked up one time. The rearrangement links TRBV19 to TRBJ1-1; TRBD1 matches at 7 bases. The CDR3 is 13 residues long. Trimming at V came to 1 base and at J to 5 bases, leaving 1 base not matched to a gene. In germline, CDR1 is LNHDA, CDR2 SQIVND (reference sequence). CDR3 coding DNA: TGTGCCAGTAGTATAGGACAGGGAACTGAAGCTTTCTTT. Translated: CASSIGQGTEAFF. Combining the CDR3 with reference TRBV19 and TRBJ1-1 gives the whole variable domain DGGITQSPKYLFRKEGQNVTLSCEQNLNHDAMYWYRQDPGQGLRLIYYSQIVNDFQKGDIAEGYSVSREKKESFPLTVTSAQKNPTAFYLCASSIGQGTEAFFGQGTRLTVV.

V is TRBV2 and J is TRBJ1-1, with no clear D. Germline CDR1 and CDR2: SNHLY and FYNNEI. V dropped 6 bases and J dropped 1 base, with 12 bases sitting between them. The CDR3 spans 14 residues. The CDR3 sequence is CASSVPPGNTEAFF. The CDR3 DNA reads as TGTGCCAGCAGCGTTCCTCCGGGGAACACTGAAGCTTTCTTT.

This clone was found once. The gene calls are TRBV19 and TRBJ2-5; D gene ambiguous. Matching the DNA end better, TRBJ2-7 makes the J call doubtful. The CDR3 has 13 amino acids. The germline CDR1 and CDR2 sequences are LNHDA and SQIVND (reference sequence). CDR3 sequence (DNA): TGTGCCAGTAAGAAGGCCGATAGCTACGAGCAGTACTTC. Amino acid sequence: CASKKADSYEQYF.

This clone was seen only a few times. This chain connects TRBV11-1 to TRBJ1-6; no reliable D call. V was clipped by 4 bases and J by 0 bases, with 13 bases between them. The germline V gene has CDR1 SGHAT and CDR2 FQDESV (reference sequence). This CDR3 has 17 residues. This CDR3 reads CASSSGSASSYNSPLHF. For the CDR3, the DNA is TGTGCCAGCAGCTCCGGGAGCGCGAGCTCCTATAATTCACCCCTCCACTTT.

The chain has TRBV6-6 and TRBJ1-1; 11 nucleotides agree with TRBD1. The junction had 4 bases not matched to a gene; V was cut back by 6 bases and J by 4 bases. The length of the CDR3 is 14 residues. The V gene's germline CDR1 is MNHNY and CDR2 SVGAGI (reference sequence). The CDR3 bases are TGTGCCAGCAGCCGCGGGACAGGGGGCACTGAAGCTTTCTTT. Encoded protein: CASSRGTGGTEAFF.

This clone came up a few times. This chain joins TRBV6-4 and TRBJ2-3; TRBD1 aligns across 7 bases. V dropped 6 bases and J dropped 1; count of bases not matched to a gene: 10. In germline, CDR1 is MRHNA, CDR2 SNTAGT. The CDR3 contains 16 residues. Here the CDR3 reads CASSTGKGAGTDTQYF. The CDR3 nucleotides read TGTGCCAGCAGCACCGGGAAGGGGGCTGGCACAGATACGCAGTATTTT.

This sequence joins TRBV19 and TRBJ2-7; possibly TRBD1 for D (6 bases). CDR1 and CDR2 from the germline V gene are LNHDA and SQIVND (reference sequence). The CDR3 sequence is 15 residues long. Trimming cost V 5 bases and J 2 bases, with 16 bases left between them. This CDR3 reads CASSYTNRVPYEQYF. The CDR3 bases are TGTGCCAGTAGTTACACGAACAGGGTTCCCTACGAGCAGTACTTC.

In DNA, the CDR3 is TGTGCCATCAAAAAAACGAGTTACGAGCAGTACTTC. Its protein product is CAIKKTSYEQYF. The chain recombines TRBV6-4 with TRBJ2-7; D is unclear. Germline V gives CDR1 MRHNA, CDR2 SNTAGT. There are 12 residues in the CDR3. V lost 10 bases, J lost 4 bases, and 14 bases lay in between.

This clone has a single count. The chain combines TRBV6-6 with TRBJ2-7, with a weak D call TRBD1 (6 bases). Trimming took off 6 bases at V and 3 bases at J, with 15 bases between the two ends. CDR3 length equals 14 residues. Germline assignment: CDR1 MNHNY and CDR2 SVGAGI (reference sequence). The CDR3 DNA reads as TGTGCCAGCAGCCTAGGGGGACACGGCTACGAGCAGTACTTC. Its protein product is CASSLGGHGYEQYF.

The chain recombines TRBV7-9 with TRBJ2-2; no reliable D call. The germline V and J ends were trimmed by 3 bases and 3 bases, with 17 bases remaining between them. Germline loops: CDR1 SEHNR, CDR2 FQNEAQ (reference sequence). The CDR3 totals 17 residues. The CDR3 nucleotides read TGTGCCAGCAGCTTTACCACTATCGAAGATCACACCGGGGAGCTGTTTTTT. Its translation is CASSFTTIEDHTGELFF.

The J gene is TRBJ2-5, the V gene TRBV27, with a weak D call TRBD1 (6 bases). This CDR3 has 14 amino acids. Trimming took off 8 bases at V and 1 base at J, with 14 bases between the two ends. Germline values: CDR1 MNHEY, CDR2 SMNVEV (reference sequence). The CDR3 loop is CASSPGTSQETQYF. CDR3 nucleotides: TGTGCCAGCTCTCCAGGGACATCCCAAGAGACCCAGTACTTC.

This clone was seen a few times. The chain employs TRBV5-1 and TRBJ2-7; D is perhaps TRBD2 (5 bases). Between the trimmed V and J ends, which lost 5 bases and 0 bases, there was a span of 12 bases. Germline CDR1 SGHRS, CDR2 YFSETQ. The CDR3 is made up of 14 amino acids. CDR3 region: CASRTRVSSYEQYF. CDR3 nucleotide sequence: TGCGCCAGCAGGACGCGGGTGAGCTCCTACGAGCAGTACTTC.

This chain joins TRBV7-9 and TRBJ1-6; D is possibly TRBD1 (5 bases). Per the germline V gene, CDR1 is SEHNR and CDR2 is FQNEAQ (reference sequence). V dropped 5 bases and J dropped 0 bases, with 8 bases sitting between them. The CDR3 has 15 residues. CDR3 sequence: CASSVQGSYNSPLHF. The CDR3 region has the DNA TGTGCCAGCAGCGTCCAGGGCTCCTATAATTCACCCCTCCACTTT.

The V gene is TRBV11-2, the J gene TRBJ2-1; 8 bases align to TRBD1. Germline CDR1 reads SGHAT; CDR2 reads FQNNGV. The CDR3 runs 15 residues. The trim removed 5 bases at V and 5 bases at J, leaving 8 bases unmatched. For the CDR3, the DNA is TGTGCCAGCAGCCCCAGGACAGGGATTGACAATGAGCAGTTCTTC. It is translated as CASSPRTGIDNEQFF.

V usage is TRBV7-9 and J usage is TRBJ1-5; 7 nucleotides agree with TRBD1. With V trimmed by 1 base and J by 0 bases, 6 bases remained unmatched. The CDR3 extends over 17 amino acids. Looked up from germline, CDR1 is SEHNR and CDR2 is FQNEAQ (reference sequence). The CDR3 DNA reads TGTGCCAGCAGCTTAGTAGCGGGACAGAATAGCAATCAGCCCCAGCATTTT. Translation: CASSLVAGQNSNQPQHF.